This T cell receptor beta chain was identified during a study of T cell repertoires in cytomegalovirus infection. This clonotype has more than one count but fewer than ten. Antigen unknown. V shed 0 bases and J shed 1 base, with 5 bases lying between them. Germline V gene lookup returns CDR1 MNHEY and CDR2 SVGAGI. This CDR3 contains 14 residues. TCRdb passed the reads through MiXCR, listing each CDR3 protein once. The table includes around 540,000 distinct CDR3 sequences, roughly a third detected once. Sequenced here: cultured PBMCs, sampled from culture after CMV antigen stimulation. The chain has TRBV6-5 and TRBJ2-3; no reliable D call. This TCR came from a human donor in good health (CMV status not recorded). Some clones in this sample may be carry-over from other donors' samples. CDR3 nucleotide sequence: TGTGCCAGCAGTTACTCTAGCCGCACAGATACGCAGTATTTT. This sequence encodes CASSYSSRTDTQYF.